This TCR beta chain comes out of a study of PD-1 blockade in mismatch repair-deficient tumors. This clone was detected only once. V lost 5 bases to trimming and J lost 0 bases; unmatched junction nucleotides: 6. This CDR3 contains 15 residues. In germline, CDR1 is MNHEY, CDR2 SVGAGI. Sequencing was performed with immunoSEQ multiplex PCR; in TCRdb, only in-frame clones are kept and a portion is missing. The sample has about 120,000 clones, about 88% seen once. The sequence derives from an adult with mismatch repair-deficient cancer. The V and J genes are TRBV6-5 and TRBJ1-1, with TRBD1 matching over 7 bases. The material sequenced was peripheral blood, taken almost 74 weeks after starting pembrolizumab. This chain's CDR3 is CASSHGRGMNTEAFF. In DNA, the CDR3 is TGTGCCAGCAGTCACGGCAGGGGGATGAACACTGAAGCTTTCTTT.